A single sample is the source of the 20 T cell receptor beta chains below, sequenced in a study of CD8 T cells in ankylosing spondylitis. From the 5' RACE reads, TCRdb called clonotypes with MiXCR, one entry per CDR3 protein. Among roughly 170,000 distinct CDR3 sequences listed, around 8.9% were seen once. The specimen sequenced was blood, either unsorted or a sorted T cell fraction (not recorded which). The receptors originated from a female donor with ankylosing spondylitis or in good health (not recorded which).

This clonotype was seen a few times. The genes are TRBV7-9 and TRBJ1-1; D uncertain. Germline-derived CDR1 and CDR2 are SEHNR and FQNEAQ (reference sequence). The V gene lost 5 bases and the J gene lost 4 bases, with 11 bases spanning the gap. There are 13 residues in the CDR3. In DNA form, the CDR3 reads TGTGCCAGCAGCCCCCGGGGTATCACTGAAGCTTTCTTT. It codes for CASSPRGITEAFF.

This clonotype appeared a few times. The chain combines TRBV30 with TRBJ2-3, with 8 bases matching TRBD2. CDR1 is GTSNPN, CDR2 SVGIG, per germline (reference sequence). The CDR3 has 14 residues. V gave up 1 base and J gave up 1 base; unmatched junction bases: 1. CDR3 coding DNA: TGTGCCTGGAGTGCGGGGGGGGGCACAGATACGCAGTATTTT. This encodes CAWSAGGGTDTQYF.

The table lists this clonotype with a few counts. The rearrangement joins TRBV28 to TRBJ2-3, with 7 bases fitting TRBD2. The V gene end was trimmed by 6 bases and the J gene end by 2 bases; junction bases not matched to a gene: 8. The CDR3 length is 15 residues. Germline loops: CDR1 MDHEN, CDR2 SYDVKM. Written as DNA, the CDR3 is TGTGCCAGCAGCCAGAGCGGGGATGTCACAGATACGCAGTATTTT. It codes for CASSQSGDVTDTQYF.

This clonotype was observed a few times. Without the conserved terminal phenylalanine or tryptophan, this CDR3 likely stems from a read error. The rearrangement links TRBV7-9 to TRBJ2-1; D unclear. This CDR3 has 10 residues. The V gene's germline CDR1 is SEHNR and CDR2 FQNEAQ (reference sequence). V lost 5 bases, J lost 7 bases, and 3 bases lay in between. Here the CDR3 DNA reads TGTGCCAGCAGCACTAATGAGCAGTTCCTC. Amino acid sequence: CASSTNEQFL.

V gene TRBV10-3 combines with J gene TRBJ2-7, with 8 nucleotides matching TRBD1. With 6 bases clipped from V and 5 bases from J, the junction kept 6 bases outside the gene matches. This CDR3 region has 13 residues. The germline V gene has CDR1 ENHRY and CDR2 SYGVKD. The CDR3 is CAIRRLTGDEQYF. The CDR3 nucleotides read TGTGCCATCAGACGACTGACAGGGGACGAGCAGTACTTC.

V gene TRBV2 combines with J gene TRBJ2-1; no clear D gene. V lost 5 bases, J lost 5 bases, and 13 bases lay in between. The CDR3 is 14 residues long. Germline assignment: CDR1 SNHLY and CDR2 FYNNEI. The CDR3, as DNA: TGTGCCAGCAGTACTTGGAACGAGCACAATGAGCAGTTCTTC. It encodes CASSTWNEHNEQFF.

This clonotype has a count of ten or more. The chain links TRBV27 to TRBJ1-2, with TRBD1 matching 8 bases. The CDR3 has 15 residues. V gave up 7 bases and J gave up 6 bases; unmatched junction bases: 13. Germline CDR1 reads MNHEY; CDR2 reads SMNVEV (reference sequence). This CDR3 is CASTPRPGQGNGYTF. The CDR3 DNA sequence: TGTGCCAGCACTCCCCGCCCCGGACAGGGTAATGGCTACACCTTC.

This clonotype has ten or more counts. The chain employs TRBV5-1 and TRBJ2-1; TRBD2 is a possible D gene (5 bases). The CDR3 runs to 14 residues. V lost 0 bases, J lost 7 bases, and 11 bases lay in between. Germline values: CDR1 SGHRS, CDR2 YFSETQ. The CDR3 spells CASSLGGPGNEQFF. CDR3 nucleotide sequence: TGCGCCAGCAGCTTGGGCGGGCCTGGGAATGAGCAGTTCTTC.

The gene calls are TRBV7-9 and TRBJ2-5, with D tentatively TRBD1 or TRBD2 (5 bases each). The CDR3 extends over 14 amino acids. The V and J ends lost 5 bases and 4 bases respectively, with 14 bases between them. Germline assignment: CDR1 SEHNR and CDR2 FQNEAQ (reference sequence). The CDR3 sequence is CASSPLRGGETQYF. CDR3 sequence (DNA): TGTGCCAGCAGCCCCCTGAGGGGCGGAGAGACCCAGTACTTC.

This clonotype was seen more than once but under ten times. This rearrangement joins TRBV7-2 to TRBJ2-7, with D possibly being TRBD1 or TRBD2 (5 bases each). Looked up from germline, CDR1 is SGHTA and CDR2 is FQGNSA. The ends were cut back, 4 bases at V and 5 bases at J, with 24 bases in the middle. The CDR3 has 17 amino acids. The DNA of the CDR3 is TGTGCCAGCAGCTCGACCGGTGGGGGTTACCTCGGTCACGAGCAGTACTTC. It is translated as CASSSTGGGYLGHEQYF.

The chain recombines TRBV2 with TRBJ2-5; the match to TRBD2 covers 11 bases. CDR1 and CDR2 (germline): SNHLY, FYNNEI. The CDR3 covers 14 residues. The V and J ends lost 6 bases and 4 bases, in that order; junction bases with no gene match: 4. The CDR3 DNA follows: TGTGCCAGCAGCCGAACTAGCGGGAGAGAGACCCAGTACTTC. The encoded protein is CASSRTSGRETQYF.

There are many counts of this clonotype. This chain connects TRBV29-1 to TRBJ2-7, with 10 bases identical to TRBD1. Trimming at V came to 3 bases and at J to 3 bases, leaving 11 bases not matched to a gene. The CDR3 covers 16 residues. CDR1 SQVTM and CDR2 ANQGSEA come from the germline V gene. The DNA for the CDR3 is TGCAGCGTTGAGGAACCGGGACAGGGGAACAACTACGAGCAGTACTTC. This gives the protein CSVEEPGQGNNYEQYF.

This clonotype came up a few times. The gene calls are TRBV19 and TRBJ2-1; D may be TRBD2 (6 bases). Trimming cost V 0 bases and J 2 bases, with 11 bases left between them. The CDR3 has 16 residues. Germline CDR1 LNHDA, CDR2 SQIVND (reference sequence). CDR3 in DNA: TGTGCCAGTAGTATAGAGGAAGGCGGGGCCTACAATGAGCAGTTCTTC. Protein product: CASSIEEGGAYNEQFF.

This clonotype was observed a handful of times. The chain carries TRBV10-3 and TRBJ2-2, with D maybe TRBD2 (5 bases). The germline V gene encodes CDR1 ENHRY and CDR2 SYGVKD. There are 18 residues in the CDR3. The V end lost 2 bases, the J end lost 7 bases, and 23 bases lay between the germline ends. This chain's CDR3 is CAISEPLLPGPGSGELFF. CDR3 sequence (DNA): TGTGCCATCAGTGAGCCCCTCCTTCCGGGCCCGGGGAGCGGGGAGCTGTTTTTT.

In this sample, this clonotype turned up many times. The rearrangement links TRBV7-6 to TRBJ2-3; TRBD2 might be the D (6 bases). CDR3 length equals 15 residues. Germline assignment: CDR1 SGHVS and CDR2 FNYEAQ. V lost 0 bases and J 5 bases, leaving 12 bases between the germline ends. CDR3 region: CASSLAPVGGDTQYF. The CDR3 DNA sequence: TGTGCCAGCAGCTTAGCGCCGGTCGGGGGAGATACGCAGTATTTT.

This clonotype appeared many times. The genes are TRBV9 and TRBJ1-2; the match to TRBD1 covers 7 bases. The length of the CDR3 is 15 residues. The V and J ends lost 4 bases and 0 bases, in that order; junction bases with no gene match: 6. CDR1 is SGDLS and CDR2 is YYNGEE in the germline V gene. DNA for the CDR3: TGTGCCAGCAGCTCCCGACAGGGTGCTAACTATGGCTACACCTTC. Its protein product is CASSSRQGANYGYTF.

J is TRBJ2-6 and V is TRBV12-5, with TRBD1 matching over 8 bases. J gave up 2 bases and V 5 bases, and 5 bases lay outside the gene matches. The CDR3 loop spans 16 amino acids. The germline CDR1 and CDR2 sequences are LGHNT and FRNRAP. This CDR3 is CASGLPTGAGANVLTF. DNA of the CDR3: TGTGCTAGTGGTCTGCCGACAGGGGCTGGGGCCAACGTCCTGACTTTC. The full variable domain, its missing parts supplied by reference TRBV12-5 and TRBJ2-6, is DARVTQTPRHKVTEMGQEVTMRCQPILGHNTVFWYRQTMMQGLELLAYFRNRAPLDDSGMPKDRFSAEMPDATLATLKIQPSEPRDSAVYFCASGLPTGAGANVLTFGAGSRLTVL.

In this sample, this clonotype turned up a few times. The rearrangement links TRBV12-3 or TRBV12-4 to TRBJ2-5, with D tentatively TRBD1 (6 bases). There are 13 residues in the CDR3. Trimming took off 8 bases at V and 5 bases at J, with 15 bases between the two ends. The CDR3 coding sequence is TGTGCCAGCTGGGACACAGCCGTGGAGACCCAGTACTTC. It translates to CASWDTAVETQYF.

This clonotype showed up just a few times. The chain has TRBV7-8 and TRBJ2-1, with a tentative D call TRBD2 (6 bases). The CDR3 is made up of 15 amino acids. The germline gives CDR1 SGHVS, CDR2 FQNEAQ. V was trimmed by 1 base and J by 5 bases, leaving 12 bases between them. The CDR3 is CASSLERTTDNEQFF. The CDR3 coding sequence is TGTGCCAGCAGCTTAGAAAGGACTACCGACAATGAGCAGTTCTTC.

This clonotype was seen ten or more times. The rearrangement uses TRBV12-3 or TRBV12-4 and TRBJ2-1, with 14 bases fitting TRBD2. The CDR3 is 16 residues long. V lost 5 bases and J lost 7; bases outside the gene matches: 7. CDR3: CASSLTSGRVWNEQFF. The CDR3 nucleotides read TGTGCCAGCAGTCTGACTAGCGGGAGGGTATGGAATGAGCAGTTCTTC.